These 27 T cell receptor beta chains were all obtained from the same sample, sequenced in a study of blood T cell repertoires in COVID-19. Profiled with immunoSEQ multiplex PCR; TCRdb holds only in-frame clones, not every one. Altogether 300,000 to 400,000 clones are present, 65% to 90% being singletons, with the ten largest covering 7.1%. Sequenced input: peripheral blood. The receptors derive from a woman aged 55-69 years with COVID-19, enrolled during active disease.

The chain combines TRBV5-8 with TRBJ2-1; TRBD1 matches 7 bases. Trimming at V came to 0 bases and at J to 7 bases, leaving 10 bases not matched to a gene. This CDR3 is built from 16 residues. Germline CDR1 SGHTS, CDR2 YDEGEE. The CDR3 is CASSLESWTGGNEQFF. The CDR3 bases are TGTGCCAGCAGCTTGGAGTCCTGGACAGGAGGAAATGAGCAGTTCTTC.

This clone was seen a single time. The rearrangement uses TRBV25-1 and TRBJ1-1; the D gene is possibly TRBD1 (5 bases). Germline CDR1 MGHDK, CDR2 SYGVNS. CDR3 length equals 11 residues. Trimming cost V 6 bases and J 7 bases, with 9 bases left between them. The CDR3 here is CASRKDIEAFF. For the CDR3, the DNA is TGTGCCAGCAGAAAGGACATTGAAGCTTTCTTT. Full variable domain (rest looked up from reference TRBV25-1 and TRBJ1-1): EADIYQTPRYLVIGTGKKITLECSQTMGHDKMYWYQQDPGMELHLIHYSYGVNSTEKGDLSSESTVSRIRTEHFPLTLESARPSHTSQYLCASRKDIEAFFGQGTRLTVV.

The chain recombines TRBV6-5 with TRBJ2-2, with D possibly matching TRBD1 (6 bases). CDR3 size: 15 residues. Germline CDR1 is MNHEY and CDR2 is SVGAGI. Trimming cost V 7 bases and J 5 bases, with 17 bases left between them. The CDR3 reads CASTLRGGNTGELFF. In DNA form, the CDR3 reads TGTGCCAGCACTCTAAGAGGGGGAAATACCGGGGAGCTGTTTTTT.

This chain joins TRBV7-9 and TRBJ2-1; D gene ambiguous. CDR1 is SEHNR and CDR2 is FQNEAQ in the germline V gene (reference sequence). The CDR3 has 15 amino acids. The ends were cut back, 2 bases at V and 0 bases at J, with 8 bases in the middle. DNA for the CDR3: TGTGCCAGCAGCTTACCTACGAGCTCCTACAATGAGCAGTTCTTC. It translates to CASSLPTSSYNEQFF.

This sequence joins TRBV6-1 and TRBJ2-7; possible D gene TRBD1, 7 bases. From germline, CDR1 is MNHNS and CDR2 SASEGT. This CDR3 has 15 amino acids. Trimming shortened V by 3 bases and J by 4 bases, and 16 bases separated the two germline ends. The CDR3 DNA reads as TGTGCCAGCAGTGACGGGGGACAGAAAATTTACGAGCAGTACTTC. Translating it yields CASSDGGQKIYEQYF.

J is TRBJ1-5 and V is TRBV6-5; 9 bases match TRBD1. The CDR3 covers 14 residues. Losses at the gene ends were 6 bases for V and 2 bases for J; bases not matched to a gene: 2. Germline loops: CDR1 MNHEY, CDR2 SVGAGI. In DNA, the CDR3 is TGTGCCAGCAGGACAGGGGGTGGCAATCAGCCCCAGCATTTT. As protein: CASRTGGGNQPQHF.

The chain couples TRBV21-1 to TRBJ2-7; the table's D call, TRBD1, has no DNA check behind it. TRBV21-1 is classified as a pseudogene. The CDR3 runs 10 residues. The DNA of the CDR3 is TGTGCCAGCAGCACCAACGAGCAGTACTTC. Protein product: CASSTNEQYF.

The chain combines TRBV10-1 with TRBJ2-3; D unclear. The length of the CDR3 is 13 residues. Germline V lookup: CDR1 WNHNN, CDR2 SYGVQD (reference sequence). The V and J ends lost 2 bases and 2 bases respectively, with 5 bases between them. Here the CDR3 DNA reads TGCGCCAGCAGTGAGCAGGTCACAGATACGCAGTATTTT. This gives the protein CASSEQVTDTQYF.

The chain recombines TRBV2 with TRBJ2-3; 10 nucleotides match TRBD1. The CDR3 covers 15 residues. V lost 3 bases, J lost 6 bases, and 6 bases stayed unmatched. Germline loops: CDR1 SNHLY, CDR2 FYNNEI. CDR3: CASSDWTGGMDTQYF. The CDR3 DNA sequence: TGTGCCAGCAGTGACTGGACAGGGGGTATGGATACGCAGTATTTT.

V usage is TRBV6-5 and J usage is TRBJ1-5; 8 positions agree with TRBD1. The junction had 8 bases not matched to a gene; V was cut back by 7 bases and J by 6 bases. CDR1 is MNHEY, CDR2 SVGAGI, per germline. The CDR3 has 14 amino acids. This CDR3 is CASNRQGFSQPQHF. The CDR3 DNA follows: TGTGCCAGCAATAGACAGGGGTTCTCTCAGCCCCAGCATTTT.

The chain combines TRBV5-4 with TRBJ2-7, with 8 bases identical to TRBD2. The CDR3 runs 17 residues. After removal of 0 bases from V and 2 bases from J, the junction contained 10 bases not matched to a gene. Germline loops: CDR1 SGHNT, CDR2 YYREEE (reference sequence). The CDR3 loop is CASSLAVGRGVAYEQYF. CDR3 sequence (DNA): TGTGCCAGCAGCTTGGCCGTTGGGCGGGGGGTCGCCTACGAGCAGTACTTC.

The chain links TRBV19 to TRBJ1-2, with TRBD1 matching over 9 bases. From germline, CDR1 is LNHDA and CDR2 SQIVND (reference sequence). Unmatched junction bases numbered 3, after V lost 3 bases and J lost 4 bases. CDR3 length: 14 amino acids. CDR3 sequence: CASSMGDRAYGYTF. DNA for the CDR3: TGTGCCAGTAGTATGGGGGACAGGGCCTATGGCTACACCTTC. Combining the CDR3 with reference TRBV19 and TRBJ1-2 gives the whole variable domain DGGITQSPKYLFRKEGQNVTLSCEQNLNHDAMYWYRQDPGQGLRLIYYSQIVNDFQKGDIAEGYSVSREKKESFPLTVTSAQKNPTAFYLCASSMGDRAYGYTFGSGTRLTVV.

J is TRBJ2-7 and V is TRBV6-2 or TRBV6-3, with TRBD1 matching 8 bases. Losses at the gene ends were 2 bases for V and 5 bases for J; bases not matched to a gene: 11. Per germline, CDR1 MNHEY and CDR2 SVGEGT. The CDR3 extends over 16 amino acids. This CDR3 reads CASSYTHQRQGHEQYF. As DNA, the CDR3 is TGTGCCAGCAGTTACACCCACCAGAGACAGGGGCACGAGCAGTACTTC.

This clone was seen a single time. CDR3 protein: CASSRRQSNQPQHF. Written as DNA, the CDR3 is TGTGCCAGCAGCCGAAGACAGAGCAATCAGCCCCAGCATTTT. The rearrangement links TRBV5-8 to TRBJ1-5, with a weak D call TRBD1 (5 bases). The CDR3 length is 14 residues. CDR1 and CDR2 from the germline V gene are SGHTS and YDEGEE. Trimming pared 4 bases from V and 1 base from J, leaving 9 bases between.

J is TRBJ1-1 and V is TRBV12-3 or TRBV12-4; no firm D call. The CDR3 is 13 residues long. Trimming took 6 bases from V and 2 from J, leaving 10 bases between them. The CDR3 coding sequence is TGTGCCAGCAGCCGGGAGGGAAACACTGAAGCTTTCTTT. This encodes CASSREGNTEAFF.

The genes are TRBV4-2 and TRBJ1-1; D remains unclear. This CDR3 contains 13 residues. Looked up from germline, CDR1 is LGHNA and CDR2 is YNFKEQ. Trimming removed 3 bases from V and 1 base from J, with 6 bases in between. This chain's CDR3 is CASSQPGNTEAFF. For the CDR3, the DNA is TGTGCCAGCAGCCAGCCAGGGAACACTGAAGCTTTCTTT.

The chain recombines TRBV19 with TRBJ2-1, with a possible D match to TRBD2 (6 bases). Per the germline V gene, CDR1 is LNHDA and CDR2 is SQIVND (reference sequence). The CDR3 contains 13 residues. The V and J ends lost 1 base and 8 bases respectively, with 9 bases between them. Here the CDR3 reads CASSIVGGHEQFF. The CDR3 DNA sequence: TGTGCCAGTAGTATAGTCGGGGGACATGAGCAGTTCTTC.

The V gene is TRBV6-4, the J gene TRBJ2-2; D unresolved. The CDR3 is 13 amino acids. In germline, CDR1 is MRHNA, CDR2 SNTAGT. Trimming took off 5 bases at V and 7 bases at J, with 11 bases between the two ends. The CDR3 protein is CASSRSSGGELFF. The DNA for the CDR3 is TGTGCCAGCAGTCGTTCGTCGGGCGGGGAGCTGTTTTTT.

The CDR3 bases are TGTGCCAGCAGGGAGCCGGGATTTGAAGCTTTCTTT. It specifies CASREPGFEAFF. The V and J genes are TRBV2 and TRBJ1-1; D unresolved. This CDR3 region has 12 residues. Looked up from germline, CDR1 is SNHLY and CDR2 is FYNNEI. V was shortened by 6 bases and J by 7 bases, with 12 bases between the two germline ends.

V is TRBV4-1 and J is TRBJ2-7, with 8 nucleotides matching TRBD1. The trim removed 1 base at V and 8 bases at J, leaving 7 bases unmatched. Germline lookup yields CDR1 MGHRA and CDR2 YSYEKL. The CDR3 covers 14 residues. CDR3 sequence: CASSQGPGGVKQYF. In nucleotides, the CDR3 is TGCGCCAGCAGCCAAGGGCCAGGGGGCGTGAAGCAGTACTTC.

The J gene is TRBJ2-7, the V gene TRBV19; TRBD1 matches at 9 bases. After removal of 5 bases from V and 1 base from J, the junction contained 3 bases not matched to a gene. Germline CDR1 and CDR2: LNHDA and SQIVND (reference sequence). The CDR3 contains 14 residues. The CDR3 nucleotides are TGTGCCAGTAGTGTGGACAGGGGTTCCTACGAGCAGTACTTC. This gives the protein CASSVDRGSYEQYF.

This chain links TRBV6-4 with TRBJ1-1; D is unclear. The CDR3 has 17 residues. With 2 bases removed from V and 0 bases from J, the gap between germline ends came to 16 bases. CDR1 is MRHNA, CDR2 SNTAGT, per germline. CDR3 amino acids: CASSDTATEALNTEAFF. In nucleotides, the CDR3 is TGTGCCAGCAGTGACACTGCGACCGAGGCCCTGAACACTGAAGCTTTCTTT.

V gene TRBV9 combines with J gene TRBJ1-2, with D hard to call. The CDR3 has 14 residues. Per the germline V gene, CDR1 is SGDLS and CDR2 is YYNGEE. Trimming removed 0 bases from V and 1 base from J, with 7 bases in between. CDR3 sequence reads: CASSVGASNYGYTF. DNA of the CDR3: TGTGCCAGCAGCGTAGGGGCCAGTAACTATGGCTACACCTTC.

The rearrangement joins TRBV5-1 to TRBJ2-1, with 7 positions matching TRBD1. V gave up 5 bases and J gave up 0 bases; unmatched junction bases: 5. This CDR3 has 15 amino acids. Germline V gene data show CDR1 as SGHRS and CDR2 as YFSETQ. The CDR3 protein is CASSSQGSSYNEQFF. The CDR3, as DNA: TGCGCCAGCAGTTCACAGGGGAGCTCCTACAATGAGCAGTTCTTC.

This chain connects TRBV4-2 to TRBJ1-4, with unresolved D. The germline CDR1 and CDR2 sequences are LGHNA and YNFKEQ. V was clipped by 4 bases and J by 3 bases, with 6 bases between them. The CDR3 is made up of 13 amino acids. In DNA, the CDR3 is TGTGCCAGCAGCCTACGGGCTAATGAAAAACTGTTTTTT. This encodes CASSLRANEKLFF.

The chain links TRBV7-3 to TRBJ2-2, with 9 positions matching TRBD2. V shed 1 base, J shed 8 bases, and the junction held 5 bases outside the gene matches. The germline CDR1 and CDR2 sequences are SGHTA and FQGTGA. CDR3 length equals 15 residues. CDR3 nucleotides: TGTGCCAGCAGCTTAAGTCTAGCGGGGTTTGGGGAGCTGTTTTTT. Encoded protein: CASSLSLAGFGELFF.

The V and J genes are TRBV10-3 and TRBJ2-7; weak D call: TRBD1 (7 bases). This CDR3 spans 12 amino acids. V was cut by 3 bases and J by 9 bases, with 12 bases left in between. CDR1 is ENHRY and CDR2 is SYGVKD in the germline V gene. CDR3 protein: CAISEWRDRQYF. Written as DNA, the CDR3 is TGTGCCATCAGTGAATGGCGGGACAGGCAGTACTTC.